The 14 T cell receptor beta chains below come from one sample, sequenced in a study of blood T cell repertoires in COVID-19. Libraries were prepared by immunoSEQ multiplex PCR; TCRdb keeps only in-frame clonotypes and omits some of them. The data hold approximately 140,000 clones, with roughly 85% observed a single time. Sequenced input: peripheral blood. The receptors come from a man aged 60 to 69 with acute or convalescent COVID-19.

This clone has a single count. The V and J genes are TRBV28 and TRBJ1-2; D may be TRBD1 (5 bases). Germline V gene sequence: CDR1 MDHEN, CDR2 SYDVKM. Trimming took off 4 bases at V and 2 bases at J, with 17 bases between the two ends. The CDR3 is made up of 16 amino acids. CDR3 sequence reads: CASSSLQGVPNYGYTF. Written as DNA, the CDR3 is TGTGCCAGCAGTTCTCTCCAAGGGGTCCCAAACTATGGCTACACCTTC.

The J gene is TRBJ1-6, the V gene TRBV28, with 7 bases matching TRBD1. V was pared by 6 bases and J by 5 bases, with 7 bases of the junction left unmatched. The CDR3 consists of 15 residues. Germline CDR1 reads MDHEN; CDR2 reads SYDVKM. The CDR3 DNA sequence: TGTGCCAGCAGCCTCCGGGACAGAAATAATTCACCCCTCCACTTT. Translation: CASSLRDRNNSPLHF.

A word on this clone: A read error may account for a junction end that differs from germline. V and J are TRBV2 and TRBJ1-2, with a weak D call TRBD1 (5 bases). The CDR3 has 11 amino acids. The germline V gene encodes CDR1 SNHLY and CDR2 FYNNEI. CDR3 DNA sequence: TGTGCCAGCAGTGAAGGGGGCGGCCGCGCCTTC. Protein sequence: CASSEGGGRAF.

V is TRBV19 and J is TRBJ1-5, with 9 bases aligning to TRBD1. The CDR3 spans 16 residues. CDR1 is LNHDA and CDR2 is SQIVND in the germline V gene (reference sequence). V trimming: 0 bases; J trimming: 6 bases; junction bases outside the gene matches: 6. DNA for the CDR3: TGTGCCAGTAGTATAGATACAACAGGGGGCACTCAGCCCCAGCATTTT. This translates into CASSIDTTGGTQPQHF.

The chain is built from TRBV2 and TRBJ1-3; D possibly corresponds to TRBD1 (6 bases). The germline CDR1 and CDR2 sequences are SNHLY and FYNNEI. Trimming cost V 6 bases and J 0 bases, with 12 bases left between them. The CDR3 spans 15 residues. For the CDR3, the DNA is TGTGCCAGCAGGAACTCACAGGGCTCTGGAAACACCATATATTTT. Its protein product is CASRNSQGSGNTIYF.

The CDR3 nucleotides read TGTGCCAGCAGACTCCTGGACAGGGAAGGAAGGGTCACCGGGGAGCTGTTTTTT. Amino acids: CASRLLDREGRVTGELFF. V and J are TRBV21-1 and TRBJ2-2; TRBD1, the table's D call, was not compared with the DNA. TRBV21-1 is listed as a pseudogene. The CDR3 has 18 residues.

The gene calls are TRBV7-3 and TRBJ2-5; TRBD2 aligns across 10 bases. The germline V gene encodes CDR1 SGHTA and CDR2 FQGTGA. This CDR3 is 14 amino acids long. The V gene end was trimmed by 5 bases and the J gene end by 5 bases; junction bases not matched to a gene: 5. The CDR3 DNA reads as TGTGCCAGCAGCCAAAATAGCGGGAGGGAGACCCAGTACTTC. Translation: CASSQNSGRETQYF.

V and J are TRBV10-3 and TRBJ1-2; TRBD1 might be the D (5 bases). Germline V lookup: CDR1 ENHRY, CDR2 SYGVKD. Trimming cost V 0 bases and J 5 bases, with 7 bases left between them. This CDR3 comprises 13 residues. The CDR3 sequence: CAISESTGYGYTF. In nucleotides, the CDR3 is TGTGCCATCAGTGAGTCAACAGGATATGGCTACACCTTC.

The CDR3 region is CASSIPVTTFF. The CDR3 DNA follows: TGTGCCAGCAGTATACCCGTAACAACTTTCTTT. The chain recombines TRBV2 with TRBJ1-1, with D unresolved. Germline V gene data show CDR1 as SNHLY and CDR2 as FYNNEI. Trimming removed 5 bases at V and 12 bases at J, with 13 bases between. The CDR3 spans 11 residues.

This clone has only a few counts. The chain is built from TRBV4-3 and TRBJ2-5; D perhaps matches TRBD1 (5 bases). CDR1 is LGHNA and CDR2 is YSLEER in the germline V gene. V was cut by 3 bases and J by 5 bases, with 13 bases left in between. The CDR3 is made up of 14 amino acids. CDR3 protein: CASSHLDSQETQYF. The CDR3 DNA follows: TGCGCCAGCAGCCATTTAGACAGTCAGGAGACCCAGTACTTC.

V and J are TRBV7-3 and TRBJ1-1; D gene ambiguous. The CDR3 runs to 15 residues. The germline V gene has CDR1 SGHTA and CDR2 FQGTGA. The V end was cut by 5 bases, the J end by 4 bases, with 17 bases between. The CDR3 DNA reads TGTGCCAGCAGCCTGTCACCGGGTGGAGGCACTGAAGCTTTCTTT. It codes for CASSLSPGGGTEAFF.

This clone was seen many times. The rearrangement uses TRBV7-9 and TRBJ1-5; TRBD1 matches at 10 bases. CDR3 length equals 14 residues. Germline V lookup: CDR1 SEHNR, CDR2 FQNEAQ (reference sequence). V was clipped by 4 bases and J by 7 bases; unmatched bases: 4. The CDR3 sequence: CASSSRTGGQPQHF. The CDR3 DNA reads TGTGCCAGCAGCTCTCGGACAGGGGGACAGCCCCAGCATTTT.

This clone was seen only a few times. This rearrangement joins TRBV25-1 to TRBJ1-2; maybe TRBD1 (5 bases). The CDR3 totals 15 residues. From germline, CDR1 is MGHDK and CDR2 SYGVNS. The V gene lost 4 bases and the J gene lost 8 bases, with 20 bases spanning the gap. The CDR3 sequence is CASSASSQGRSGYTF. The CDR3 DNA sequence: TGTGCCAGCAGTGCCAGTAGTCAGGGAAGGAGCGGCTACACCTTC.

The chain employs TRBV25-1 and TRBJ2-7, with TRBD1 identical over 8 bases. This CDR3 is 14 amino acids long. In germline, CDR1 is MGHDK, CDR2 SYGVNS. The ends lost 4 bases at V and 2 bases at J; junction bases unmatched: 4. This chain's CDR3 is CASSVEQGAYEQYF. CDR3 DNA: TGTGCCAGCAGTGTTGAACAGGGGGCCTACGAGCAGTACTTC.